This T cell receptor (beta chain) was profiled in a study of shared clonotypes between healthy human individuals (dated by TCRdb to 2020 to 2022). Study-wide context: A couple of women and a few men aged 18 to 49 years were included in the cohort. For each donor, CD4 naive and CD4 memory were each run on three plates, CD8 naive on two plates, and CD8 memory on one plate. To estimate repertoire size and how much clonotypes are shared between individuals, the study performed deep sequencing of blood TCR repertoires from 4 to 6 healthy adults. To increase sequencing depth and limit assay-specific biases, different laboratories used diverse techniques to prepare libraries and sequence TCR repertoires. Leukapheresis yielded between about 0.85 and 9 billion PBMCs per donor. Here is what the overall study found, with its caveats: Across a handful of donors, around 5% of naive CD4, 3% to 3.5% of naive CD8, 2.3% of memory CD4, and 0.3% to 0.45% of memory CD8 clonotypes were shared. Clonotypes shared by all four sorted-subset donors showed higher generation probabilities than non-shared clonotypes. Naive subsets generally had larger estimated clonotype richness than memory subsets. Based on pairwise subsampling, the degree of clonotype sharing among donors was expected to be affected by sequencing depth. Incomplete sequencing was indicated by rarefaction of sorted-subset datasets, despite the large sequencing depth. Sampling was restricted to blood, and TCR repertoires in tissues likely differ from the TCR repertoires found in blood. Because the study included a small number of donors, the genetic and exposure-history diversity represented was limited.

Looking up the germline V gene yields CDR1 SNHLY and CDR2 FYNNEI. From the cysteine through the phenylalanine, the CDR3 covers 15 amino acids. The DNA shown is the 45-base CDR3, in frame from base 1. V and J are trimmed by 6 bases and 2 bases, and the gene matches miss 6 bases of the junction. Regarding this clone: Its antigen has not been determined. No base quality values were provided; no much bigger clone lies one nucleotide off.

CD8 naive samples consisted of CD45RO-negative cells that were positively selected for CCR7, yielding a CD45RA+CCR7+ population without TemRA cells. The donors were healthy, HIV-negative adults who had no recently reported acute infections or vaccinations. Only Caucasian adults living in Nashville, Tennessee, USA were represented among the donors. Blood was obtained by leukapheresis, after which PBMCs were separated by Ficoll-Histopaque density gradient centrifugation and cryopreserved in liquid nitrogen vapor phase. Purity and quantity of every magnetically sorted T cell population were checked by analytical flow cytometry. From each sorted fraction, genomic DNA was isolated and quantified by UV absorbance on a Nanodrop 2000c. TCR CDR3 regions were amplified from genomic DNA by multiplex PCR using the deep immunoSEQ assay. Extracted genomic DNA from each cell subset was spread evenly across all wells of several immunoSEQ 96-well plates, with each plate serving as a replicate. For sorted subsets, about 200 ng genomic DNA, equal to tens of thousands of T cell genomes, was loaded into each replicate PCR. The purified libraries were quantified using a Qubit 3.0 fluorometer, sized with a Bioanalyzer 2100, and then quantified again using the KAPA Library Quantification kit. Each immunoSEQ 96-well plate was sequenced on its own single-read 150-cycle Illumina NextSeq 550 flow cell. On the study's bioinformatics: Because the immunoSEQ output included only junctional sequences and no quality scores, the filtering could not be the same as the filtering used for full-length reads. To assign V/J genes and CDR3, sequences were annotated against IMGT germline references using PyIR, a Python wrapper for IgBLAST v1.9. Reads were filtered out if the reads had weak V/J assignments (E-value above 1e-6), no CDR3, stop codons, out-of-frame junctions, or ambiguous translated residues. V3J clonotypes were defined by identical inferred V gene, J gene, and CDR3 amino acid sequence. Percentage overlap between repertoires was computed as shared unique clonotypes divided by the size of the smaller repertoire. RTK rarefaction, the Chao1 estimator, and Recon v2.1 estimates of unobserved clonotypes were used to assess repertoire richness. For all TCRbeta clonotypes obtained by the gDNA method from a few donors, generation probabilities were computed with OLGA. The source is immuneACCESS, and TCRdb retained only in-frame sequences with V and J called. Part of the clones is not carried over; for the studies checked, unresolved V genes explain less than half of this, and the remainder is unexplained. V, J and clone size are those of that table, while D and trimming were read from the DNA. In this sample the table shows around 2.1 million clones, about 92% of which occur a single time. Of the sample, 1.5% to 2% falls within the top ten clones.

This clonotype originated in a young man in good health. Some clones in this sample may be carry-over from other donors' samples. Specimen: naive CD8+ T cells from PBMCs. The cell subset or site label, as the study defines it: CD45RA+CCR7+. This sequence uses TRBV2 and TRBJ1-5; 8 junctional bases match TRBD1. The nucleotide sequence reads TGTGCCAGCAGGAAGACAGGGGATGGCAATCAGCCCCAGCATTTT. It is translated as CASRKTGDGNQPQHF.